This is a list of T cell receptor beta chains from one sample in a study of CD8+ T cells in alopecia areata. The repertoire was sequenced with immunoSEQ multiplex PCR; TCRdb's copy has only in-frame clones and lacks some. The sample includes 150,000 or so clones, about 85% of them seen just once. Material: CD8+ T cells sorted from blood, obtained at week 4, from a patient treated with tofacitinib. The receptors derive from a human donor with alopecia areata. CDR3s leave out the opening cysteine and the closing phenylalanine or tryptophan. A D gene is named only where the DNA matches it firmly.

v_call | d_call | cdr3_aa
TRBV2 | NA | ASIEGTSDTQY
TRBV19 | NA | ASSVTGYNEAF
TRBV30 | TRBD2 | AWSVSGTYEQY
TRBV9 | NA | ASSPAGAVSYEQY
TRBV29-1 | NA | SVDPRGTDTQY
TRBV29-1 | NA | SVERGNSYEQY
TRBV25-1 | NA | ASSVDYEQY
TRBV29-1 | TRBD2 | SAPRGGDNEQF
TRBV2 | NA | ASSGPIGIDTQY
TRBV27 | TRBD1 | ASRPGTVNQPQH
TRBV5-1 | NA | ASGVGDYEQY
TRBV5-1 | NA | ASSLEQGESPLH
TRBV28 | NA | ASSSDGDIQY
TRBV9 | NA | ASSVASGEQY
TRBV27 | NA | ASSLWLGGQNEQF
TRBV5-4 | NA | ASSLGNEQF
TRBV15 | TRBD2 | ATSSGGGSYEQY
TRBV2 | TRBD1 | ASDAGTGGNIQY
TRBV19 | TRBD1 | ASSISGGLGKNIQY
TRBV6-5 | TRBD2 | ASSYSGGIQETQY
TRBV29-1 | NA | SVEDPRSGANVLT
TRBV5-4 | TRBD1 | ASSLQIGQGRNGELF
TRBV5-1 | NA | ASSDGDTYEQY
TRBV15 | TRBD1 | ATSSTKVRDRPTYEQY
TRBV29-1 | TRBD2 | SVVGLAGIVSNEQF
TRBV2 | NA | ASPQPNTEAF
TRBV7-9 | NA | ASSLPGQGSGGGYT
TRBV7-8 | NA | ASSSVPLESYNEQF
TRBV27 | NA | ASSLYRTSTDTQY
TRBV2 | NA | ASLIRAGATGELF
TRBV6-5 | NA | ASSYSMSYGYT
TRBV5-1 | NA | ASSLVAGELF
TRBV2 | NA | ASSLGGIPYNEQF
TRBV30 | NA | AWSVGANGELF
TRBV29-1 | TRBD2 | SVSPRGGTDTQY
TRBV23-1 | TRBD2 | ASSLRLAGREEETQY
TRBV16 | NA | ASSQVGLDEQY